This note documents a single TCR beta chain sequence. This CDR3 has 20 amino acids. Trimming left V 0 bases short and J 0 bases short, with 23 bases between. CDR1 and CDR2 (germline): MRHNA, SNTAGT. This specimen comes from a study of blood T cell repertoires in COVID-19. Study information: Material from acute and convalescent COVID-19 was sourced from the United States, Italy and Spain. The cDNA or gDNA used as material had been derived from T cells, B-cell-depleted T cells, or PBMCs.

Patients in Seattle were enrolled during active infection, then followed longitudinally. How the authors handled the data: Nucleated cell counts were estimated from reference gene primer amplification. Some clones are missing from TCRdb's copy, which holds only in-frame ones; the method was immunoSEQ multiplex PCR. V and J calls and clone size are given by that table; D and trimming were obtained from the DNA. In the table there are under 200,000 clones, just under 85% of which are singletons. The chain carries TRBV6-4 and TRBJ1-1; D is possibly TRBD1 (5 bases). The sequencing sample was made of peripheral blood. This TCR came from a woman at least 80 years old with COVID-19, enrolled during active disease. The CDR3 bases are TGTGCCAGCAGTGACTCGGGGGGGAGTCCGACTTCTTTCATGAACACTGAAGCTTTCTTT. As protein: CASSDSGGSPTSFMNTEAFF.